This T cell receptor beta chain stems from a study of CD8 T cells in ankylosing spondylitis. About this clonotype: Its antigen is unknown.

General observations from the study: Within matched ankylosing spondylitis synovial fluid, disease-linked clones were reportedly significantly enriched. Made up of about eight highly homologous variants, a TCR beta motif appeared characteristic of ankylosing spondylitis blood. Clones linked with disease were CD8+ and fairly uncommon in the peripheral blood. Certain motif variants had earlier been reported in reactive arthritis synovial fluid and blood.

Scientists made TCR beta libraries using quantitative 5'-RACE with molecular barcodes. TCRdb re-called the 5' RACE reads through MiXCR, storing one row per CDR3 protein. The sample records roughly 470,000 distinct CDR3 sequences, 25% to 30% being singletons. The CDR3 has 15 residues. The germline V gene has CDR1 DFQATT and CDR2 SNEGSKA (reference sequence). Trimming at V came to 6 bases and at J to 5 bases, leaving 7 bases not matched to a gene. Sequencing was done on a sample of blood, either unsorted or a sorted T cell fraction (not recorded which). The receptor was isolated from a male donor with ankylosing spondylitis. V gene TRBV20-1 combines with J gene TRBJ2-1; 13 nucleotides line up with TRBD2. The chain's CDR3 is CSAPNGLAGDNEQFF. The CDR3 coding sequence is TGCAGTGCCCCAAACGGACTAGCGGGAGACAATGAGCAGTTCTTC.